This entry concerns a single TCR beta chain. The data were obtained in a study of CD8+ T cells in alopecia areata. RNA was isolated and reverse transcribed to cDNA, the sequencing template. This table comes from immunoSEQ multiplex PCR, and its TCRdb copy is limited to in-frame clones, with some not included. The data show roughly 64,000 clones, about 45% seen once. Treatment noted: oral pan-JAK inhibitor, 5-10 mg twice daily. The sequencing here drew on CD8+ T cells sorted from blood, taken around week 37, from a patient treated with tofacitinib. The TCR originated in a human donor with alopecia areata.

The DNA of the CDR3 is TGTGCCAGCAACCCGCCAACGGGGACGCAGTATTTT. Protein product: CASNPPTGTQYF. V and J are TRBV11-2 and TRBJ2-3, with D possibly being TRBD2 (5 bases). From germline, CDR1 is SGHAT and CDR2 FQNNGV. This CDR3 has 12 residues. The V and J ends lost 7 bases and 9 bases respectively, with 14 bases between them.